Sequencing of this T cell receptor beta chain was carried out in a study of response to subunit inactivated influenza vaccine. MiXCR, applied by TCRdb to the RT-PCR reads, yields one record per CDR3 protein. Seen here are roughly 790,000 distinct CDR3 sequences, less than 25% observed once, and the top ten hold roughly 10%. CDR1 and CDR2 from the germline V gene are KGHDR and SFDVKD. The V and J ends lost 4 bases and 3 bases, in that order; junction bases with no gene match: 8. The CDR3 covers 16 residues. The source of this sequence is a man aged 50-60 years who received an inactivated influenza vaccine. V usage is TRBV24-1 and J usage is TRBJ2-3; 8 bases are a match to TRBD1. The source material was PBMCs from blood, sampled more than 4 days after vaccination. CDR3 residues: CATSEFGTGLTDTQYF. CDR3 nucleotides: TGTGCCACCAGTGAATTCGGGACAGGCCTTACAGATACGCAGTATTTT.